Below are 18 T cell receptor beta chains sequenced from a single sample in a study of response to subunit inactivated influenza vaccine (dated by TCRdb to about 2018). The library was built by means of RT-PCR. Sequencing was performed on an Illumina HiSeq 2500. The raw public reads went through TCRdb reprocessing: fastp at Q25, MiXCR clone calling, in-frame beta chains kept. Entries are consolidated by CDR3 protein sequence, retaining the most common genes and DNA. The sample has over 150,000 distinct CDR3 sequences on record, over 13% of them singletons. The ten largest clones take up approximately 25% of the sample. The sequences come from CD8+ T cells sorted from PBMCs, collected less than 6 days after vaccination. All receptors derive from a man aged 45-65 years who received an inactivated influenza vaccine. Donor details come from another sample of the same person, matched by shared clones.

J is TRBJ1-5 and V is TRBV12-3 or TRBV12-4; a possible D gene is TRBD1 (5 bases). Trimming stripped 2 bases from V and 6 bases from J, with 11 bases between. The CDR3 consists of 14 residues. CDR3 amino acids: CASSLSVGPQPQHF. The CDR3 coding sequence is TGTGCCAGCAGTTTAAGTGTGGGGCCTCAGCCCCAGCATTTT.

This chain uses TRBV28 with TRBJ2-5, with a possible D match to TRBD1 (7 bases). V was pared by 3 bases and J by 3 bases, with 17 bases between. This CDR3 comprises 16 residues. In germline, CDR1 is MDHEN, CDR2 SYDVKM. DNA for the CDR3: TGTGCCAGCAGTTTCTCTCTCCAGGGGGGCGAAGAGACCCAGTACTTC. It specifies CASSFSLQGGEETQYF.

This clonotype turned up a few times. CDR3: CASSQIGFQETQYF. In DNA, the CDR3 is TGTGCCAGCAGCCAGATCGGCTTCCAAGAGACCCAGTACTTC. The chain employs TRBV7-9 and TRBJ2-5; D gene ambiguous. Trimming pared 5 bases from V and 1 base from J, leaving 11 bases between. Looked up from germline, CDR1 is SEHNR and CDR2 is FQNEAQ (reference sequence). The CDR3 loop spans 14 amino acids.

The chain couples TRBV13 to TRBJ2-1; TRBD2 matches 11 bases. This CDR3 is built from 16 residues. V gave up 5 bases and J gave up 4 bases; unmatched junction bases: 7. Germline lookup yields CDR1 PRHDT and CDR2 FYEKMQ (reference sequence). As DNA, the CDR3 is TGTGCCAGCAGCGCCCTAGCGGGAGGACCTTACAATGAGCAGTTCTTC. This codes for CASSALAGGPYNEQFF. The full variable domain, completed using reference TRBV13 and TRBJ2-1, is AAGVIQSPRHLIKEKRETATLKCYPIPRHDTVYWYQQGPGQDPQFLISFYEKMQSDKGSIPDRFSAQQFSDYHSELNMSSLELGDSALYFCASSALAGGPYNEQFFGPGTRLTVL.

This chain joins TRBV4-1 and TRBJ2-7; no clear D gene. Trimming left V 1 base short and J 0 bases short, with 10 bases between. CDR1 and CDR2 from the germline V gene are MGHRA and YSYEKL. CDR3 length: 15 residues. CDR3 coding DNA: TGCGCCAGCAGCCAAGTTAGCCAGAGCTCCTACGAGCAGTACTTC. Translated, it gives CASSQVSQSSYEQYF.

V usage is TRBV7-2 and J usage is TRBJ2-7; 12 nucleotides agree with TRBD2. V was pared by 4 bases and J by 4 bases, with 5 bases of the junction left unmatched. Germline CDR1 reads SGHTA; CDR2 reads FQGNSA. The length of the CDR3 is 15 residues. The CDR3 loop is CASSWLAGGIYEQYF. The CDR3 nucleotides are TGTGCCAGCAGCTGGCTAGCGGGGGGGATATACGAGCAGTACTTC. Using reference TRBV7-2 and TRBJ2-7 for the parts outside the CDR3, the full variable domain is GAGVSQSPSNKVTEKGKDVELRCDPISGHTALYWYRQSLGQGLEFLIYFQGNSAPDKSGLPSDRFSAERTGGSVSTLTIQRTQQEDSAVYLCASSWLAGGIYEQYFGPGTRLTVT.

The chain couples TRBV4-1 to TRBJ1-2; D is unresolved. Looked up from germline, CDR1 is MGHRA and CDR2 is YSYEKL. V gave up 6 bases and J gave up 0 bases, with 20 bases separating them. This CDR3 contains 17 residues. CDR3 sequence: CASSSGYQDPANYGYTF. Written as DNA, the CDR3 is TGCGCCAGCAGTTCAGGATACCAGGACCCAGCTAACTATGGCTACACCTTC.

The rearrangement uses TRBV7-9 and TRBJ2-7, with no clear D. The germline gives CDR1 SEHNR, CDR2 FQNEAQ (reference sequence). This CDR3 has 13 amino acids. V was clipped by 1 base and J by 3 bases, with 7 bases between them. CDR3 loop: CASSLVYFYEQYF. CDR3 DNA sequence: TGTGCCAGCAGCTTAGTTTATTTCTACGAGCAGTACTTC. Variable domain in full (rest from reference TRBV7-9 and TRBJ2-7): DTGVSQNPRHKITKRGQNVTFRCDPISEHNRLYWYRQTLGQGPEFLTYFQNEAQLEKSRLLSDRFSAERPKGSFSTLEIQRTEQGDSAMYLCASSLVYFYEQYFGPGTRLTVT.

This clonotype was seen a handful of times. The chain's CDR3 is CSVETGAGYEQYF. The CDR3 coding sequence is TGCAGCGTTGAAACGGGAGCGGGCTACGAGCAGTACTTC. The rearrangement joins TRBV29-1 to TRBJ2-7, with D possibly TRBD2 on 6 matching bases. Germline V gene lookup returns CDR1 SQVTM and CDR2 ANQGSEA. CDR3 length equals 13 residues. Trimming cost V 2 bases and J 3 bases, with 11 bases left between them.

This clonotype was detected only a few times. The chain couples TRBV11-1 to TRBJ2-3, with D perhaps TRBD1 (5 bases). Between the trimmed V and J ends, which lost 2 bases and 2 bases, there was a span of 20 bases. The CDR3 loop spans 18 amino acids. The germline V gene encodes CDR1 SGHAT and CDR2 FQDESV (reference sequence). The CDR3 nucleotides are TGTGCCAGCAGCTTACCCTCGACAGACATTAAGAACACAGATACGCAGTATTTT. Protein product: CASSLPSTDIKNTDTQYF.

The chain joins TRBV29-1 to TRBJ2-7; D is uncertain. V dropped 4 bases and J dropped 2 bases, with 12 bases sitting between them. In germline, CDR1 is SQVTM, CDR2 ANQGSEA. CDR3 length: 13 residues. CDR3 sequence reads: CSVVADPPYEQYF. The CDR3 DNA reads TGCAGCGTTGTGGCGGACCCCCCCTACGAGCAGTACTTC.

This clonotype was seen repeatedly, ten times or more. This chain connects TRBV5-1 to TRBJ2-7; 9 bases match TRBD1. The CDR3 has 13 amino acids. Germline loops: CDR1 SGHRS, CDR2 YFSETQ. V dropped 3 bases and J dropped 6; count of bases not matched to a gene: 4. DNA of the CDR3: TGCGCCAGCAGCTCGACAGGGGGAGGCGAGCAGTACTTC. This gives the protein CASSSTGGGEQYF.

This clonotype was seen more than once but under ten times. V is TRBV20-1 and J is TRBJ2-7; tentatively, D is TRBD1 (6 bases). Germline-derived CDR1 and CDR2 are DFQATT and SNEGSKA (reference sequence). The CDR3 length is 14 residues. Trimming pared 1 base from V and 0 bases from J, leaving 10 bases between. The CDR3 spells CSARGQGSSYEQYF. The CDR3 bases are TGCAGTGCTAGAGGTCAGGGGAGCTCCTACGAGCAGTACTTC.

The CDR3 coding sequence is TGTGCCAGCAGTTACGAAAGCCAAGACACTGAAGCTTTCTTT. This translates into CASSYESQDTEAFF. This chain connects TRBV6-5 to TRBJ1-1; D gene unclear. The V and J ends lost 2 bases and 3 bases respectively, with 10 bases between them. The germline gives CDR1 MNHEY, CDR2 SVGAGI. The CDR3 extends over 14 amino acids.

This clonotype was recorded a few times. CDR3 bases: TGTGCCAGCAGCTCCACCCCCTCCTACGAGCAGTACTTC. It codes for CASSSTPSYEQYF. This rearrangement joins TRBV7-2 to TRBJ2-7, with unresolved D. CDR1 and CDR2 (germline): SGHTA, FQGNSA. The CDR3 extends over 13 amino acids. With 4 bases removed from V and 0 bases from J, the gap between germline ends came to 7 bases.

The V and J genes are TRBV7-2 and TRBJ2-2, with TRBD1 identical over 9 bases. The germline V gene encodes CDR1 SGHTA and CDR2 FQGNSA. This CDR3 has 18 amino acids. V dropped 1 base and J dropped 3; count of bases not matched to a gene: 9. The CDR3 nucleotides are TGTGCCAGCAGCTTAGTGCTGGGACAGGGAGTCTACACCGGGGAGCTGTTTTTT. Encoded protein: CASSLVLGQGVYTGELFF.

This chain connects TRBV7-8 to TRBJ2-7; TRBD2 is a possible D gene (6 bases). The V end lost 4 bases, the J end lost 0 bases, and 10 bases lay between the germline ends. The CDR3 is 14 amino acids. CDR1 is SGHVS and CDR2 is FQNEAQ in the germline V gene. The CDR3 bases are TGTGCCAGCAGCTCCGCGGGGTTCTCCTACGAGCAGTACTTC. Protein sequence: CASSSAGFSYEQYF.

This clonotype was recorded once. The chain uses TRBV7-8 and TRBJ2-7; D is perhaps TRBD2 (5 bases). Per germline, CDR1 SGHVS and CDR2 FQNEAQ. CDR3 size: 16 residues. The ends were cut back, 1 base at V and 0 bases at J, with 13 bases in the middle. The CDR3 nucleotides are TGTGCCAGCAGCTTAGGGTGGACTCCTATCTCCTACGAGCAGTACTTC. Residues: CASSLGWTPISYEQYF.